Listed here are 29 T cell receptor beta chains from one sample, sequenced in a study of T cells in narcolepsy. Assay: immunoSEQ multiplex PCR; the TCRdb copy retains only in-frame clones and omits some. The table shows 30,000 to 35,000 clones, with about 85% occurring only once. The material sequenced was memory (CD45RA-) CD4+ T cells from blood. The source of these receptors is a human donor in good health.

This chain joins TRBV7-9 and TRBJ2-7; TRBD1 or TRBD2 may be the D gene (5 bases each). This CDR3 has 14 amino acids. Trimming shortened V by 6 bases and J by 7 bases, and 19 bases separated the two germline ends. Per the germline V gene, CDR1 is SEHNR and CDR2 is FQNEAQ (reference sequence). The DNA for the CDR3 is TGTGCCAGCAGTCCTCCAGGGACGGCGAAAGAGCAGTACTTC. The encoded protein is CASSPPGTAKEQYF.

The rearrangement links TRBV6-5 to TRBJ2-3; D is tentatively TRBD1 or TRBD2 (5 bases each). The V gene's germline CDR1 is MNHEY and CDR2 SVGAGI. The CDR3 has 14 residues. The V gene lost 0 bases and the J gene lost 8 bases, with 12 bases spanning the gap. The CDR3 region is CASSYSKEGTTQYF. The CDR3 region has the DNA TGTGCCAGCAGTTACTCGAAGGAAGGGACTACGCAGTATTTT.

This chain connects TRBV5-5 to TRBJ2-7; 7 nucleotides agree with TRBD1. The CDR3 covers 15 residues. The germline CDR1 and CDR2 sequences are SGHKS and YYEKEE (reference sequence). With 0 bases clipped from V and 3 bases from J, the junction kept 6 bases outside the gene matches. The CDR3 sequence: CASSLGGQEVYEQYF. CDR3 nucleotides: TGTGCCAGCAGCTTGGGCGGACAGGAGGTCTACGAGCAGTACTTC.

V is TRBV15 and J is TRBJ2-5; 8 bases match TRBD2. After removal of 6 bases from V and 5 bases from J, the junction contained 8 bases not matched to a gene. The germline V gene encodes CDR1 LNHNV and CDR2 YYDKDF (reference sequence). The CDR3 sequence is 14 residues long. CDR3: CATSDRLAGETQYF. DNA for the CDR3: TGTGCCACCAGTGATCGGTTAGCGGGGGAGACCCAGTACTTC.

This clone has only a few counts. This chain joins TRBV7-2 and TRBJ2-1; a weak D match, TRBD2 (5 bases). Trimming removed 1 base at V and 12 bases at J, with 16 bases between. The CDR3 sequence is 14 residues long. Germline V gene data show CDR1 as SGHTA and CDR2 as FQGNSA. The CDR3 nucleotides are TGTGCCAGCAGCTTAGGATCGTCCCCCCGGGGGCAGTTCTTC. Residues: CASSLGSSPRGQFF.

V is TRBV5-8 and J is TRBJ1-2; 8 bases match TRBD1. The CDR3 spans 15 residues. The V segment lost 2 bases and the J segment 4 bases; nucleotides outside the gene matches: 7. Germline values: CDR1 SGHTS, CDR2 YDEGEE. This chain's CDR3 is CASSFQGAGSYGYTF. The CDR3 DNA is TGTGCCAGCAGCTTTCAGGGGGCAGGGAGCTATGGCTACACCTTC.

V usage is TRBV7-9 and J usage is TRBJ2-5, with TRBD1 as a possible D gene (5 bases). Germline V CDR1 and CDR2: SEHNR, FQNEAQ (reference sequence). Deletions cut 1 base from V and 3 bases from J, with 18 bases between. The CDR3 extends over 17 amino acids. The DNA of the CDR3 is TGTGCCAGCAGCTTAGGGGTGACAGAATACGATGAAGAGACCCAGTACTTC. This gives the protein CASSLGVTEYDEETQYF.

The chain is built from TRBV7-8 and TRBJ2-2, with 9 bases lining up with TRBD1. V shed 5 bases, J shed 7 bases, and the junction held 8 bases outside the gene matches. The length of the CDR3 is 15 residues. CDR1 and CDR2 (germline): SGHVS, FQNEAQ. The CDR3 is CASSGYPGQGGELFF. CDR3 bases: TGTGCCAGCAGCGGATACCCGGGACAGGGCGGGGAGCTGTTTTTT. The full variable domain, in which reference TRBV7-8 and TRBJ2-2 provide the parts outside the CDR3, is GAGVSQSPRYKVAKRGQDVALRCDPISGHVSLFWYQQALGQGPEFLTYFQNEAQLDKSGLPSDRFFAERPEGSVSTLKIQRTQQEDSAVYLCASSGYPGQGGELFFGEGSRLTVL.

This chain connects TRBV5-1 to TRBJ2-5; D is perhaps TRBD2 (6 bases). Near its end, the DNA agrees better with TRBJ2-7, so the J call may be wrong. Germline values: CDR1 SGHRS, CDR2 YFSETQ. This CDR3 spans 13 amino acids. The CDR3 DNA reads as TGCGCCAGCAGCTCCCAGGGCGGGGACGAGCAGTACTTC. Protein: CASSSQGGDEQYF.

This chain joins TRBV9 and TRBJ2-7; D is perhaps TRBD2 (6 bases). The CDR3 is made up of 14 amino acids. V gave up 4 bases and J gave up 0 bases, with 11 bases separating them. The germline V gene encodes CDR1 SGDLS and CDR2 YYNGEE. CDR3 sequence (DNA): TGTGCCAGCAGCCCCCGGGGGATCTCCTACGAGCAGTACTTC. Protein product: CASSPRGISYEQYF.

The V gene is TRBV10-3, the J gene TRBJ2-2; 7 bases are a match to TRBD2. The V segment lost 7 bases and the J segment 1 base; nucleotides outside the gene matches: 12. The germline V gene encodes CDR1 ENHRY and CDR2 SYGVKD. This CDR3 contains 17 residues. This CDR3 is CAIKANRAGENTGELFF. CDR3 DNA: TGTGCCATCAAGGCAAATCGGGCGGGAGAGAACACCGGGGAGCTGTTTTTT.

The gene calls are TRBV4-3 and TRBJ1-5; D remains unclear. The CDR3 covers 13 residues. V was cut by 4 bases and J by 4 bases, with 8 bases left in between. The germline gives CDR1 LGHNA, CDR2 YSLEER. For the CDR3, the DNA is TGCGCCAGCAGCCCCTCTACGAATCAGCCCCAGCATTTT. This encodes CASSPSTNQPQHF.

The chain is built from TRBV6-1 and TRBJ2-3, with 7 bases identical to TRBD1. This CDR3 comprises 14 residues. The germline CDR1 and CDR2 sequences are MNHNS and SASEGT. With V trimmed by 6 bases and J by 3 bases, 6 bases remained unmatched. The CDR3 nucleotides read TGTGCCAGCAGACAGGGGTTCCGAACAGATACGCAGTATTTT. It specifies CASRQGFRTDTQYF.

Only a few counts were recorded for this clone. This chain links TRBV7-2 with TRBJ2-2; 9 positions match TRBD2. The germline V gene has CDR1 SGHTA and CDR2 FQGNSA. This CDR3 has 15 amino acids. V shed 5 bases and J 3 bases; nucleotides not matched to a gene: 4. The chain's CDR3 is CASSASGTYTGELFF. CDR3 coding DNA: TGTGCCAGCAGCGCTAGCGGGACCTACACCGGGGAGCTGTTTTTT.

CDR3 in amino acids: CASSLAGLAGGNEQFF. The CDR3 DNA sequence: TGTGCCAGCAGCTTAGCGGGTCTAGCGGGAGGAAATGAGCAGTTCTTC. V usage is TRBV7-2 and J usage is TRBJ2-1; 11 positions agree with TRBD2. CDR1 is SGHTA, CDR2 FQGNSA, per germline. The CDR3 has 16 residues. J was trimmed by 7 bases and V by 0 bases; bases with no gene match: 5. Drawing the rest from reference TRBV7-2 and TRBJ2-1, the complete variable domain is GAGVSQSPSNKVTEKGKDVELRCDPISGHTALYWYRQSLGQGLEFLIYFQGNSAPDKSGLPSDRFSAERTGGSVSTLTIQRTQQEDSAVYLCASSLAGLAGGNEQFFGPGTRLTVL.

The V and J genes are TRBV2 and TRBJ2-3; TRBD1 is a possible D gene (5 bases). The CDR3 is 15 residues long. V gave up 3 bases and J gave up 0 bases, with 10 bases separating them. CDR1 and CDR2 from the germline V gene are SNHLY and FYNNEI. The CDR3 sequence: CASSETVLSTDTQYF. CDR3 bases: TGTGCCAGCAGTGAGACAGTGTTGAGCACAGATACGCAGTATTTT. Filled out from reference TRBV2 and TRBJ2-3, the complete variable domain reads EPEVTQTPSHQVTQMGQEVILRCVPISNHLYFYWYRQILGQKVEFLVSFYNNEISEKSEIFDDQFSVERPDGSNFTLKIRSTKLEDSAMYFCASSETVLSTDTQYFGPGTRLTVL.

The genes are TRBV7-9 and TRBJ2-7; D remains ambiguous. CDR3 length equals 9 residues. Trimming took 8 bases from V and 9 from J, leaving 8 bases between them. In germline, CDR1 is SEHNR, CDR2 FQNEAQ (reference sequence). CDR3 residues: CASPVGQYF. CDR3 DNA: TGTGCCAGCCCTGTCGGGCAGTACTTC.

The CDR3 spells CASSFPLAGGGNSYNEQFF. The CDR3 bases are TGTGCCAGCAGTTTCCCACTAGCGGGAGGGGGGAACTCCTACAATGAGCAGTTCTTC. The chain joins TRBV28 to TRBJ2-1; 13 nucleotides line up with TRBD2. The CDR3 consists of 19 residues. Germline CDR1 is MDHEN and CDR2 is SYDVKM. After removal of 3 bases from V and 0 bases from J, the junction contained 8 bases not matched to a gene.

The chain has TRBV6-1 and TRBJ2-7; a possible D gene is TRBD2 (5 bases). V was shortened by 0 bases and J by 5 bases, with 17 bases between the two germline ends. The CDR3 has 16 residues. Germline-derived CDR1 and CDR2 are MNHNS and SASEGT. CDR3 sequence (DNA): TGTGCCAGCAGTGAAGCGCTTCTAGCCAGGCCACACGAGCAGTACTTC. This gives the protein CASSEALLARPHEQYF.

V usage is TRBV18 and J usage is TRBJ2-1; D not certain. The CDR3 runs 14 residues. V was clipped by 1 base and J by 6 bases, with 10 bases between them. Germline V gene lookup returns CDR1 KGHSH and CDR2 LQKENI. DNA for the CDR3: TGTGCCAGCTCACCACAAAGTGGCCTCAATGAGCAGTTCTTC. The encoded protein is CASSPQSGLNEQFF. The variable domain in full, completed from reference TRBV18 and TRBJ2-1, reads NAGVMQNPRHLVRRRGQEARLRCSPMKGHSHVYWYRQLPEEGLKFMVYLQKENIIDESGMPKERFSAEFPKEGPSILRIQQVVRGDSAAYFCASSPQSGLNEQFFGPGTRLTVL.

The rearrangement uses TRBV4-3 and TRBJ1-2; possible D gene TRBD1, 6 bases. CDR1 and CDR2 (germline): LGHNA, YSLEER. The V end was cut by 3 bases, the J end by 0 bases, with 14 bases between. The CDR3 totals 16 residues. Here the CDR3 reads CASSHRTQGSNYGYTF. CDR3 sequence (DNA): TGCGCCAGCAGCCACCGGACTCAGGGGTCTAACTATGGCTACACCTTC.

This clone was seen a few times. The V call is TRBV28, the J call TRBJ1-5; D ambiguous. The CDR3 is made up of 17 amino acids. V was shortened by 6 bases and J by 0 bases, with 18 bases between the two germline ends. Germline values: CDR1 MDHEN, CDR2 SYDVKM. The CDR3, as DNA: TGTGCCAGCAGGACACCAGTCAAGCCTTATAGCAATCAGCCCCAGCATTTT. It yields the protein CASRTPVKPYSNQPQHF.

V usage is TRBV6-5 and J usage is TRBJ2-1, with D unresolved. V was pared by 2 bases and J by 2 bases, with 13 bases between. From germline, CDR1 is MNHEY and CDR2 SVGAGI. This CDR3 spans 16 amino acids. The CDR3 region has the DNA TGTGCCAGCAGTTACCATTTTACCGGGCCCTACAATGAGCAGTTCTTC. Amino acids: CASSYHFTGPYNEQFF.

V gene TRBV19 combines with J gene TRBJ1-2; D unclear. V was clipped by 3 bases and J by 8 bases, with 16 bases between them. There are 14 residues in the CDR3. Germline values: CDR1 LNHDA, CDR2 SQIVND (reference sequence). CDR3 loop: CASSIPGGSIGYTF. Here the CDR3 DNA reads TGTGCCAGTAGTATCCCTGGTGGGTCTATAGGCTACACCTTC.

The CDR3: CAISEGATSGSGGETQYF. The CDR3 DNA reads as TGTGCCATCAGTGAAGGGGCGACTAGCGGGAGTGGGGGGGAGACCCAGTACTTC. The J gene is TRBJ2-5, the V gene TRBV10-3; 12 nucleotides align to TRBD2. J gave up 5 bases and V 3 bases, and 13 bases lay outside the gene matches. This CDR3 spans 18 amino acids. CDR1 and CDR2 (germline): ENHRY, SYGVKD.

The chain carries TRBV19 and TRBJ2-1; perhaps D is TRBD1 or TRBD2 (5 bases each). V gave up 6 bases and J gave up 8 bases, with 20 bases separating them. Germline V lookup: CDR1 LNHDA, CDR2 SQIVND (reference sequence). The CDR3 extends over 15 amino acids. CDR3 protein: CASSPGTGRFDEQFF. CDR3 DNA: TGTGCCAGTAGCCCCGGGACCGGCCGGTTCGATGAGCAGTTCTTC.

The rearrangement joins TRBV7-9 to TRBJ2-3; TRBD2 matches 8 bases. V was pared by 5 bases and J by 3 bases, with 10 bases of the junction left unmatched. CDR1 SEHNR and CDR2 FQNEAQ come from the germline V gene (reference sequence). This CDR3 is built from 16 residues. The CDR3: CASSPAGKRGTDTQYF. Here the CDR3 DNA reads TGTGCCAGCAGCCCGGCCGGAAAGCGGGGGACAGATACGCAGTATTTT.

A few counts support this clone. The rearrangement joins TRBV2 to TRBJ2-7; perhaps D is TRBD1 or TRBD2 (5 bases each). Germline-derived CDR1 and CDR2 are SNHLY and FYNNEI. V gave up 2 bases and J gave up 6 bases, with 8 bases separating them. The CDR3 spans 12 residues. The chain's CDR3 is CASSEPGTEQYF. The CDR3 DNA sequence: TGTGCCAGCAGTGAACCCGGGACCGAGCAGTACTTC.

The chain combines TRBV5-4 with TRBJ1-2, with 7 positions matching TRBD1. This CDR3 has 18 residues. The trim removed 1 base at V and 4 bases at J, leaving 16 bases unmatched. In germline, CDR1 is SGHNT, CDR2 YYREEE (reference sequence). CDR3 coding DNA: TGTGCCAGCAGCTTGACCCATTACGAGGGGACAGCTAGCTATGGCTACACCTTC. Translation gives CASSLTHYEGTASYGYTF.